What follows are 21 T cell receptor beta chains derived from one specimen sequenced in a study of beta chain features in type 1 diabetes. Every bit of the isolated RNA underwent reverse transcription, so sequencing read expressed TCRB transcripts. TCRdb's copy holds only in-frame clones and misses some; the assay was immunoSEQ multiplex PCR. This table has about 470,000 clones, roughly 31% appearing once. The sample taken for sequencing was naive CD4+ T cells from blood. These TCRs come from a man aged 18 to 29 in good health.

The CDR3: CAWSANRGDQPQHF. CDR3 coding DNA: TGTGCCTGGAGTGCTAACAGGGGGGATCAGCCCCAGCATTTT. The V and J genes are TRBV30 and TRBJ1-5, with 8 bases fitting TRBD1. CDR3 length: 14 amino acids. Germline values: CDR1 GTSNPN, CDR2 SVGIG (reference sequence). The V segment lost 1 base and the J segment 5 bases; nucleotides outside the gene matches: 4.

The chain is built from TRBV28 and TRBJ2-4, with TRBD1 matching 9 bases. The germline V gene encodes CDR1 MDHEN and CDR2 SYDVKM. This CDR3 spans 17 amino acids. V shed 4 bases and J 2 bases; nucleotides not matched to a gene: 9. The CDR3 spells CASSWTGVIDTKNIQYF. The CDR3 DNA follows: TGTGCCAGCAGTTGGACAGGGGTTATTGATACCAAAAACATTCAGTACTTC.

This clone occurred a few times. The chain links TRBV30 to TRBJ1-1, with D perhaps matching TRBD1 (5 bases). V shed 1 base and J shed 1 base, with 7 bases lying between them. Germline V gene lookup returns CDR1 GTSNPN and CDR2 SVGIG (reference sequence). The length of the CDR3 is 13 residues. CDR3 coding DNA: TGTGCCTGGAGTGCCAGGGAGAACACTGAAGCTTTCTTT. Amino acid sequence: CAWSARENTEAFF.

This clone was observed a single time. The CDR3 DNA reads TGTGCCAGCAGCTTTCCGAAACCGGGCTCCGGGCGGGAGACCCAGTACTTC. Translating it yields CASSFPKPGSGRETQYF. The chain employs TRBV11-2 and TRBJ2-5; unclear D gene. In germline, CDR1 is SGHAT, CDR2 FQNNGV. Trimming removed 3 bases at V and 5 bases at J, with 22 bases between. The CDR3 has 17 residues.

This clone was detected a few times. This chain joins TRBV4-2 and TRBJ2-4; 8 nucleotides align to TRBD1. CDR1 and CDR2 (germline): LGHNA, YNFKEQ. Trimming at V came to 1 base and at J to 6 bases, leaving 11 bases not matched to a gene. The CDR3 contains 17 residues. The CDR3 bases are TGTGCCAGCAGCCAAGTGGGTGGAACAGGGGGTCTAAACATTCAGTACTTC. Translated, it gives CASSQVGGTGGLNIQYF.

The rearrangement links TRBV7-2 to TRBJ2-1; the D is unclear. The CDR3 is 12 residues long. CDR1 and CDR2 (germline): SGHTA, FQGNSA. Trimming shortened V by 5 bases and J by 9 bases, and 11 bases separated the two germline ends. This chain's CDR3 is CASSRGTSEQFF. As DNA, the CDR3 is TGTGCCAGCAGCCGAGGAACGAGTGAGCAGTTCTTC.

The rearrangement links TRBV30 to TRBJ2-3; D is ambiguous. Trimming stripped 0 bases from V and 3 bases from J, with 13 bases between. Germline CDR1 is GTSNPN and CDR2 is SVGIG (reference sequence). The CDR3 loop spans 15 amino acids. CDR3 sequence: CAWSVRRAGTDTQYF. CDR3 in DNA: TGTGCCTGGAGTGTACGGAGAGCCGGGACAGATACGCAGTATTTT.

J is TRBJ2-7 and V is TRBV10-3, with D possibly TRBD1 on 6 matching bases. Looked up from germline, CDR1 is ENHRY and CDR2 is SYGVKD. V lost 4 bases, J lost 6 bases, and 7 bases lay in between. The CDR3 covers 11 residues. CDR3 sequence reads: CAISGRGEQYF. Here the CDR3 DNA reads TGTGCCATCAGTGGCAGGGGCGAGCAGTACTTC.

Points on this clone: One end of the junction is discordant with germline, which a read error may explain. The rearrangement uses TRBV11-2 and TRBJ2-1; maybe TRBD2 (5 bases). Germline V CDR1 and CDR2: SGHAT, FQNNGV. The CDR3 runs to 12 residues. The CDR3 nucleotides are TGTGCCAGCAGCTCAGCAGCGGAAGCCCCCCTCTTC. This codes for CASSSAAEAPLF. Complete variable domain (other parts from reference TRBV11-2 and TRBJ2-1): EAGVAQSPRYKIIEKRQSVAFWCNPISGHATLYWYQQILGQGPKLLIQFQNNGVVDDSQLPKDRFSAERLKGVDSTLKIQPAKLEDSAVYLCASSSAAEAPLFGPGTRLTVL.

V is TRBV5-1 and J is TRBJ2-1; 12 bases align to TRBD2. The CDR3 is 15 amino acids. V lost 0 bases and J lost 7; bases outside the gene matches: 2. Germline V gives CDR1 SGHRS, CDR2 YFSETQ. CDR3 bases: TGCGCCAGCAGCTTGGTGACTAGCGGGAGTAATGAGCAGTTCTTC. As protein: CASSLVTSGSNEQFF.

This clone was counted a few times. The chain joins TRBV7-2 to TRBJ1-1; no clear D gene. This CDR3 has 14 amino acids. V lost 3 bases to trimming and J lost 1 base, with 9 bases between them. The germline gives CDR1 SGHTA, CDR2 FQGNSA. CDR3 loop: CASSFSGRNTEAFF. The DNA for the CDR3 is TGTGCCAGCAGCTTTTCGGGCAGGAACACTGAAGCTTTCTTT.

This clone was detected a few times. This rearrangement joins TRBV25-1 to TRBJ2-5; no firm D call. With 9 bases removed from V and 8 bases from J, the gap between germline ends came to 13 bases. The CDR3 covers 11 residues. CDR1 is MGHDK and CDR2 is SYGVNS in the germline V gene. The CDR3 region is CARQWLRTQYF. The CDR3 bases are TGTGCCAGGCAGTGGTTAAGAACCCAGTACTTC.

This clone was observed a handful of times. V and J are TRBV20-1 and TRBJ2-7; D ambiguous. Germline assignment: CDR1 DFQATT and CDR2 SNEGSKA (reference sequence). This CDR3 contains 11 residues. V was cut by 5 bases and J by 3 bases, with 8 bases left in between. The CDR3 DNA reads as TGCAGTGCTTCGGCCCTCTACGAGCAGTACTTC. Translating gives CSASALYEQYF.

The CDR3 region has the DNA TGTGCCAGCAGCGTTTCCCGGGAGGGGGGTGAGCAGTTCTTC. Translated, it gives CASSVSREGGEQFF. The chain has TRBV9 and TRBJ2-1, with 8 bases identical to TRBD2. The germline gives CDR1 SGDLS, CDR2 YYNGEE. The trim removed 2 bases at V and 9 bases at J, leaving 7 bases unmatched. The CDR3 is made up of 14 amino acids.

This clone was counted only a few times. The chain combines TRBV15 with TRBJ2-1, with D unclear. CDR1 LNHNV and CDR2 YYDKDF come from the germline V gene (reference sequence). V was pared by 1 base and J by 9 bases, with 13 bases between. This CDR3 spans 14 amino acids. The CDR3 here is CATSRGMPTGEQFF. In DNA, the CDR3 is TGTGCCACCAGCAGAGGAATGCCAACCGGTGAGCAGTTCTTC.

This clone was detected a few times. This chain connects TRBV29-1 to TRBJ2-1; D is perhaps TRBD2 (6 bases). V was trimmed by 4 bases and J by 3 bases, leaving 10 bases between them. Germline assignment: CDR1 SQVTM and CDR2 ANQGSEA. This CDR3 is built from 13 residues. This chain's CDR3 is CSVGAGIYNEQFF. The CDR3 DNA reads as TGCAGCGTTGGCGCGGGGATCTACAATGAGCAGTTCTTC.

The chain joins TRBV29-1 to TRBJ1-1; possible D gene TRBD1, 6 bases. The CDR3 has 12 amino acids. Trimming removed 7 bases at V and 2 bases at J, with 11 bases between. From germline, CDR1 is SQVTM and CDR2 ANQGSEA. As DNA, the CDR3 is TGCAGCGCGGACAGATCCAACACTGAAGCTTTCTTT. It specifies CSADRSNTEAFF.

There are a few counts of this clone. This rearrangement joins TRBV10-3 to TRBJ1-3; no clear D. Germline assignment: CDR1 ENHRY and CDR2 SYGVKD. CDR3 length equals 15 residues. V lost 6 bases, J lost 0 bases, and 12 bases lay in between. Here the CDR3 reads CAIRPGISSGNTIYF. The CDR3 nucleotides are TGTGCCATCAGGCCAGGAATCTCCTCTGGAAACACCATATATTTT.

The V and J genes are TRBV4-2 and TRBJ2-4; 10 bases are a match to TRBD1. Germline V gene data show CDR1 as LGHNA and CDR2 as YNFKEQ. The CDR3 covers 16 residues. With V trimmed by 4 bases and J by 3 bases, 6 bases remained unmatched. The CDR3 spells CASSPGTGEIKNIQYF. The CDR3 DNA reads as TGTGCCAGCAGCCCGGGGACAGGGGAAATCAAAAACATTCAGTACTTC.

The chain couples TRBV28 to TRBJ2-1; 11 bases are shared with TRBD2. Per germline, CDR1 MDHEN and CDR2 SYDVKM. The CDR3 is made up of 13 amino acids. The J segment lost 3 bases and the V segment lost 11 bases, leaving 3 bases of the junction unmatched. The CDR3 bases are TGTGCCGGCGGGACTAGCGGCTACAATGAGCAGTTCTTC. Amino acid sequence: CAGGTSGYNEQFF. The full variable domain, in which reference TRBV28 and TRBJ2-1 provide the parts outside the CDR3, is DVKVTQSSRYLVKRTGEKVFLECVQDMDHENMFWYRQDPGLGLRLIYFSYDVKMKEKGDIPEGYSVSREKKERFSLILESASTNQTSMYLCAGGTSGYNEQFFGPGTRLTVL.

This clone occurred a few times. CDR3: CASSPLRLARTGELFF. CDR3 nucleotides: TGTGCCAGCAGCCCCCTTCGACTAGCGCGAACCGGGGAGCTGTTTTTT. The chain uses TRBV7-9 and TRBJ2-2; 8 positions agree with TRBD2. This CDR3 has 16 amino acids. Germline V CDR1 and CDR2: SEHNR, FQNEAQ (reference sequence). Trimming took 5 bases from V and 5 from J; bases not matched to a gene: 10.